The sequence of this TCR beta chain was determined in a study of T-cell memory formation after mild COVID-19 (dated by TCRdb to the early 2020s). Broadly, across the study: Most TCR sequence clusters were specific to one of the two donors. In two donors, T-cell clones that expanded and contracted after mild COVID-19 were followed by sequencing TCRalpha and TCRbeta repertoires longitudinally. The cohort was made up of two young adult volunteers, one female and one male, who were previously healthy.

The CDR3 starts with the cysteine, ends with the phenylalanine, and has 11 residues. Only CDR3 DNA remains: 33 bases, in frame from the first base. Trimming takes 1 base from V and 11 bases from J, and the germline ends sit 8 bases apart. Remarks on this clonotype: The target of this receptor is not known. No much larger clonotype is one base removed from it; base qualities were not supplied.

Ficoll-Paque density gradient centrifugation was used to isolate PBMCs. Sequencing instrument: Illumina NovaSeq 6000. TCRalpha and TCRbeta cDNA libraries were built by 5'RACE with constant-segment primers, adding sample barcodes and unique molecular identifiers. RNA was extracted from every sample with Trizol reagent. Library amplification was performed in two PCR steps, and a second sample barcode and Illumina TruSeq adapters were introduced in the second step. Libraries were sequenced on an Illumina NovaSeq with 2 x 150 bp paired-end reads. On the authors' methods: The reads were demultiplexed and collapsed into UMI-guided consensus sequences using migec v1.2.7. Using mixcr v2.1.11, UMI consensuses were aligned to TRA and TRB V and J templates and then assembled into clonotypes. A clonotype was counted as expanded or contracted only when both edgeR and NoisET called the clonotype significant, with the noise models trained on biological replicates. For edgeR calls, a false discovery rate-adjusted p below 0.01 and a log2 fold-change threshold of 1 were applied. PCA with hierarchical clustering of max-normalized trajectories of the 1000 most abundant clonotypes was used as exploratory dynamics analysis. Separately sequenced CD4+ and CD8+ repertoires were used to assign the CD4 or CD8 phenotype of responding clones. The public reads were reprocessed in TCRdb via fastp at Q25 and MiXCR, keeping in-frame beta chains. Each record represents a unique CDR3 protein, reported with the most common genes and DNA among its rows. The V and J calls here are based on TCRdb, not the publication. The sample table contains more than 200,000 distinct CDR3 sequences; only one count was recorded for about 17% of them. The ten most abundant clones make up around 3.8% of the sample.

Beyond this particular receptor, the publication reports: From day 15 to 85, contracting clones showed balanced CD4/CD8 phenotypes, whereas a second wave of clones that expanded from day 15 to 37 leaned towards CD4+. Whether the second-wave clones peaking on day 37 were SARS-CoV-2 specific was not confirmed. Contracting CD4+ clones were found mainly in CM and EM memory subsets, while CD8+ clones were enriched in EMRA. Only a couple of mild cases were covered in the study, and larger cohorts including severe cases with pre-infection samples were considered necessary. The detection of some responding clones in pre-infection memory suggests that pre-existing cross-reactive memory T cells joined the SARS-CoV-2 response.

This TCR was sampled from a young man who had mild COVID-19 (a few samples of this study predate the infection). The sample titles of this study are shuffled in the database, so cell type and time point are left out; the donor was told from shared clones. Here the chain combines TRBV12-3 or TRBV12-4 and TRBJ1-2, with the D gene uncertain. The sequencing input was PBMCs or a T cell subset sorted from them (not recorded which). Read as DNA, the sequence is TGTGCCAGCAGTTTAGACAGATTTTACACCTTC. Its translation reads: CASSLDRFYTF.